This TCR beta chain appears in the sequencing data of a study of control samples from healthy donors and cancer patients. This table comes from immunoSEQ multiplex PCR, and its TCRdb copy is limited to in-frame clones, with some not included. The sample yields around 99,000 clones, about nine tenths seen once. V lost 10 bases, J lost 5 bases, and 8 bases stayed unmatched. Germline CDR1 and CDR2: MNHEY and SVGAGI. CDR3 length equals 13 residues. This clonotype was sampled from a human donor in good health. The donor label of this sample is uncertain. Sequences were obtained from blood. V is TRBV6-5 and J is TRBJ2-7; 10 bases line up with TRBD1. The CDR3 DNA follows: TGTGCCACAACCGGGACAGGGGTCGACGAGCAGTACTTC. Amino acid sequence: CATTGTGVDEQYF.